This T cell receptor (beta chain) was documented in a study of cytomegalovirus exposure and HLA in healthy donors. There are a few counts of this clone. A multiplex PCR was run with 60 Vbeta primers and 13 Jbeta primers. Some clones are missing from TCRdb's copy, which holds only in-frame ones; the method was immunoSEQ multiplex PCR. Of about 210,000 clones in the sample, about 86% were seen once. This CDR3 is 15 amino acids long. The germline V gene encodes CDR1 SGHRS and CDR2 YFSETQ. Trimming removed 1 base from V and 3 bases from J; junction bases left unmatched: 4. The material sequenced was PBMCs. The clonotype was recovered from a man aged 40-50 years in good health and CMV-seropositive. The chain carries TRBV5-1 and TRBJ2-3, with TRBD2 matching 8 bases. In DNA form, the CDR3 reads TGCGCCAGCAGCTTGCTAGCGGGTACTACAGATACGCAGTATTTT. Residues: CASSLLAGTTDTQYF.